This record looks at one TCR beta chain sequence and its context. The sample comes from a study of blood T cell repertoires in COVID-19. Libraries were prepared by immunoSEQ multiplex PCR; TCRdb keeps only in-frame clonotypes and omits some of them. The sample lists 200,000 to 300,000 clones; 88% were seen once. The trim removed 6 bases at V and 2 bases at J, leaving 6 bases unmatched. The CDR3 loop spans 14 amino acids. Germline CDR1 SGHTA, CDR2 FQGTGA. The rearrangement links TRBV7-3 to TRBJ2-7, with 8 positions matching TRBD2. The material sequenced was PBMCs or T cells enriched from blood (not recorded which). The receptor was isolated from a woman aged 40 to 50 who had been exposed to COVID-19. The CDR3 DNA reads as TGTGCCAGCAGTTTAGCGGGATTGACCTACGAGCAGTACGTC. Residues: CASSLAGLTYEQYV.